This T cell receptor (beta chain) is drawn from a study of T cell responses to AZD1222 COVID-19 vaccine. CDR1 is SNHLY and CDR2 is FYNNEI in the germline V gene. There are 12 residues in the CDR3. The ends lost 5 bases at V and 4 bases at J; junction bases unmatched: 0. Profiled with immunoSEQ multiplex PCR; TCRdb holds only in-frame clones, not every one. This repertoire shows some 200,000 clones, approximately 90% found once; its top ten account for approximately 26%. Findings and caveats of the study: Variant regions that are unmutated are reportedly the target of nearly half of spike-specific TCRs. In all cases, repertoires were sampled only after the peak T cell response. Once two AZD1222 doses were given, Spike-specific TCR breadth and depth went up. Seropositive status at baseline applied to only 5 or 6 AZD1222 recipients.

As for this clone: Its antigen is not known.

The sequence derives from an adult who received the AZD1222 COVID-19 vaccine. The sequencing used peripheral blood, collected 28 days after the second AZD1222 dose. V is TRBV2 and J is TRBJ2-3; 7 positions match TRBD1. For the CDR3, the DNA is TGTGCCAGCAGTCAGGGGGCAGATACGCAGTATTTT. This translates into CASSQGADTQYF.